The source of this TCR beta chain is a study of cytotoxic CD8 clonotypes in ibrutinib-treated CLL. Study-wide context: Response specimens were obtained following a median treatment duration of 12 months, with a range of 6 to 36. When averaged across all of the samples, the counts came to some 250,000 productive templates and about 89,000 productive rearrangements.

Using immunoSEQ multiplex PCR, the repertoire was profiled, and TCRdb retains in-frame clones only, with some absent. Of around 97,000 clones in the sample, 70% to 85% were seen once. CDR3 length: 14 amino acids. V dropped 5 bases and J dropped 2 bases, with 13 bases sitting between them. Germline values: CDR1 MDHEN, CDR2 SYDVKM. The source was PBMCs, collected after 12 months of ibrutinib treatment. The rearrangement uses TRBV28 and TRBJ2-7; D not certain. The TCR originated in a human donor with chronic lymphocytic leukemia. The CDR3 region has the DNA TGTGCCAGCAGTGTGTCAGAAGTAACCTACGAGCAGTACTTC. Translation gives CASSVSEVTYEQYF.